This TCR beta chain derives from a study of cytomegalovirus exposure and HLA in healthy donors. Whole-study context: A subsequent analysis reported that the 120 or so validation repertoires were produced on the same platform that had also been used for the 500 to 700 first-cohort repertoires. General study findings and limits: There were 150 to 200 TCR beta chains listed as cytomegalovirus-associated. High sensitivity and specificity were reportedly achieved when the classifier diagnosed cytomegalovirus status.

Trimming removed 3 bases from V and 4 bases from J; junction bases left unmatched: 2. Per germline, CDR1 SGHKS and CDR2 YYEKEE (reference sequence). This CDR3 has 13 amino acids. Data came from immunoSEQ multiplex PCR; TCRdb stores just in-frame clones and leaves some out. The sample lists 52,000 or so clones, roughly 89% occurring once. As regards this clone: Its antigen is as yet unknown.

The sample comprised PBMCs. The TCR comes from a woman aged 18-29 years in good health and CMV-seronegative. The chain carries TRBV5-5 and TRBJ2-5; TRBD1 agrees at 8 bases. CDR3 region: CASSSGQGETQYF. The CDR3 nucleotides read TGTGCCAGCAGCTCCGGACAGGGAGAGACCCAGTACTTC. The full variable domain, its missing parts supplied by reference TRBV5-5 and TRBJ2-5, is DAGVTQSPTHLIKTRGQQVTLRCSPISGHKSVSWYQQVLGQGPQFIFQYYEKEERGRGNFPDRFSARQFPNYSSELNVNALLLGDSALYLCASSSGQGETQYFGPGTRLLVL.